This T cell receptor beta chain was identified in a study of blood T cell repertoires in COVID-19. Study-wide context: Both acute and convalescent COVID-19 samples were obtained from the United States, Italy and Spain.

Germline lookup yields CDR1 LNHDA and CDR2 SQIVND (reference sequence). This CDR3 region has 15 residues. The V and J ends lost 1 base and 5 bases respectively, with 14 bases between them. This clone appeared a single time. In the study's own analysis: Counts of nucleated cells, estimated from reference gene primer amplification, were obtained. The protocol was immunoSEQ multiplex PCR, while the TCRdb copy is restricted to in-frame clones and leaves out a portion. V, J and clone size are taken as reported in that table, and D and trimming were inferred from the DNA itself. The sample records approximately 500,000 clones, 70% to 90% being singletons.

The genes are TRBV19 and TRBJ2-5, with D possibly TRBD2 on 6 matching bases. The source of this sequence is a human donor in a cohort sampled during active COVID-19. The sequencing input was peripheral blood. The CDR3 protein is CASSIARLGTETQYF. In DNA, the CDR3 is TGTGCCAGTAGTATAGCGCGACTAGGGACCGAGACCCAGTACTTC.